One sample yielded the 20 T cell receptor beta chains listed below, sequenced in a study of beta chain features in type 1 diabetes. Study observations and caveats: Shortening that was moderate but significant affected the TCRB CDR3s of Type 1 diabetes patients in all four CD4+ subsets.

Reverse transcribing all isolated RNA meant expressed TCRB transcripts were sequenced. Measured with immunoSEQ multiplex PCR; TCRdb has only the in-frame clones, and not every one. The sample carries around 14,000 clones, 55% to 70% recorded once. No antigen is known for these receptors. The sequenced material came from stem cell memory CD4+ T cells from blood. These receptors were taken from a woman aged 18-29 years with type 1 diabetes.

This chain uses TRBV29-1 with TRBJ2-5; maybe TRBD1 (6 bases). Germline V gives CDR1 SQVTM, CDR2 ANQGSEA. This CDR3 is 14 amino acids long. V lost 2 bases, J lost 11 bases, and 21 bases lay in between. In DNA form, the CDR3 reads TGCAGCGTTGAAATAGGACAGAAGCGAGTCGGGCAGTACTTC. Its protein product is CSVEIGQKRVGQYF.

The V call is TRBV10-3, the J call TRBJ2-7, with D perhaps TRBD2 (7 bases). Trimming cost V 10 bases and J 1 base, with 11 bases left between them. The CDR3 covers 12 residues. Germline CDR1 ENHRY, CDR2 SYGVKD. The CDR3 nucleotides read TGTGCCACCGGGGGGCAGTCCTACGAGCAGTACTTC. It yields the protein CATGGQSYEQYF.

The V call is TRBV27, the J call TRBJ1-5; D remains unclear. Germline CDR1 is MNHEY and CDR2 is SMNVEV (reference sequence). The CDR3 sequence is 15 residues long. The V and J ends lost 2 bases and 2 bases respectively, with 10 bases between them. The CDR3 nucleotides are TGTGCCAGCAGTTTAGGTCAGGCCCGCAATCAGCCCCAGCATTTT. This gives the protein CASSLGQARNQPQHF.

CDR3 nucleotide sequence: TGTGCCAGCAGCTTAGCGGGAGAGGGGTCGGGCAATGAGCAGTTCTTC. The encoded protein is CASSLAGEGSGNEQFF. V gene TRBV11-3 combines with J gene TRBJ2-1, with D possibly matching TRBD2 (6 bases). The germline CDR1 and CDR2 sequences are SGHNT and YENEEA. The CDR3 totals 16 residues. V shed 1 base and J shed 6 bases, with 16 bases lying between them.

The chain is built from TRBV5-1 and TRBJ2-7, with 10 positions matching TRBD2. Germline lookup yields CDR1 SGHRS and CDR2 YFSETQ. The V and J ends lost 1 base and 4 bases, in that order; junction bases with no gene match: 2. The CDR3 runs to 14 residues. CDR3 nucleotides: TGCGCCAGCAGCTTGACTAGCGGGACTTACGAGCAGTACTTC. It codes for CASSLTSGTYEQYF.

CDR3 loop: CASSPRGGGEKLFF. The CDR3 DNA is TGTGCCAGTAGCCCCAGGGGTGGTGGAGAAAAACTGTTTTTT. V and J are TRBV19 and TRBJ1-4; a possible D gene is TRBD1 (6 bases). The CDR3 contains 14 residues. Trimming cost V 6 bases and J 8 bases, with 16 bases left between them. CDR1 LNHDA and CDR2 SQIVND come from the germline V gene (reference sequence).

The CDR3 reads CASSGQGRETQYF. The CDR3 region has the DNA TGTGCCAGCAGTGGACAGGGGCGGGAGACCCAGTACTTC. The rearrangement uses TRBV6-5 and TRBJ2-5, with 9 bases aligning to TRBD1. The V gene's germline CDR1 is MNHEY and CDR2 SVGAGI. The CDR3 totals 13 residues. Germline trimming cut 5 bases from V and 5 bases from J; bases unmatched to any gene: 3.

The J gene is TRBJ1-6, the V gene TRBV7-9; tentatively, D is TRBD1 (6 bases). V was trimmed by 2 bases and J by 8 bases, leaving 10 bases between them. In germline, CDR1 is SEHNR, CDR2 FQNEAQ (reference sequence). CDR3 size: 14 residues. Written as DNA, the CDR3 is TGTGCCAGCAGCTTATACAGGGATGATTCACCCCTCCACTTT. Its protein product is CASSLYRDDSPLHF.

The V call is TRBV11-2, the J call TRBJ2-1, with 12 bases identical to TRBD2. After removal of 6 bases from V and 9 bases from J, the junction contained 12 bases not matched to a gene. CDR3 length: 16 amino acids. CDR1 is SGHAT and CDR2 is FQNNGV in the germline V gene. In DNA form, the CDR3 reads TGTGCCAGCAGGGGACTAGCGGGTCCCCCGGGGAGTGAGCAGTTCTTC. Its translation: CASRGLAGPPGSEQFF. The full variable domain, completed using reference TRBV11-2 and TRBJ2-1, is EAGVAQSPRYKIIEKRQSVAFWCNPISGHATLYWYQQILGQGPKLLIQFQNNGVVDDSQLPKDRFSAERLKGVDSTLKIQPAKLEDSAVYLCASRGLAGPPGSEQFFGPGTRLTVL.

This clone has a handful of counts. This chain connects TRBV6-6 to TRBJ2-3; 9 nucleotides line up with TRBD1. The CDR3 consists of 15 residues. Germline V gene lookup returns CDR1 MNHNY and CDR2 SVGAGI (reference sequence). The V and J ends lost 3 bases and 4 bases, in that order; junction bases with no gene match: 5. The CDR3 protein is CASSYQTGGADTQYF. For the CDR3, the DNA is TGTGCCAGCAGTTATCAAACAGGGGGCGCAGATACGCAGTATTTT.

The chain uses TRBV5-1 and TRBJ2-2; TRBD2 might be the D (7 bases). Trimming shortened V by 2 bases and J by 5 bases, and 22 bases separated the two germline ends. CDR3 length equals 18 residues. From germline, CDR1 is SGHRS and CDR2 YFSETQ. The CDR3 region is CASSFWGHLAVKTGELFF. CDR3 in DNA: TGCGCCAGCAGCTTTTGGGGACATCTAGCGGTGAAAACCGGGGAGCTGTTTTTT. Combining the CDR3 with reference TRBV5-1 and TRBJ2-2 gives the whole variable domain KAGVTQTPRYLIKTRGQQVTLSCSPISGHRSVSWYQQTPGQGLQFLFEYFSETQRNKGNFPGRFSGRQFSNSRSEMNVSTLELGDSALYLCASSFWGHLAVKTGELFFGEGSRLTVL.

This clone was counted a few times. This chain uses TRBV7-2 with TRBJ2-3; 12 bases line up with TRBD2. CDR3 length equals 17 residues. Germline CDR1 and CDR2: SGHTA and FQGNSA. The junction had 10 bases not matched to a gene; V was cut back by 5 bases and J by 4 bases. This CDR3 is CASSPLTSGGVPDTQYF. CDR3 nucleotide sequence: TGTGCCAGCAGCCCCCTGACTAGCGGGGGTGTCCCAGATACGCAGTATTTT.

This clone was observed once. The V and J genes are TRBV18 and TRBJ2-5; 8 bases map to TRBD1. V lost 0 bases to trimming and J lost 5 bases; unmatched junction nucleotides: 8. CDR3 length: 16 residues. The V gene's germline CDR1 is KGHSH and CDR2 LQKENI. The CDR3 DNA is TGTGCCAGCTCACCACCTCCGCAGGGGGCGTGGGAGACCCAGTACTTC. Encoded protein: CASSPPPQGAWETQYF. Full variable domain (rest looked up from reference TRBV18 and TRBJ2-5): NAGVMQNPRHLVRRRGQEARLRCSPMKGHSHVYWYRQLPEEGLKFMVYLQKENIIDESGMPKERFSAEFPKEGPSILRIQQVVRGDSAAYFCASSPPPQGAWETQYFGPGTRLLVL.

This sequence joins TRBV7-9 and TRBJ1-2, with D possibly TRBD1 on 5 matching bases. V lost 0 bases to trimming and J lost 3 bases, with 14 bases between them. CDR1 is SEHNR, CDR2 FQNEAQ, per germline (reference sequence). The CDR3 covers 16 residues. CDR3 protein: CASSLAGAAGHYGYTF. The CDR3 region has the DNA TGTGCCAGCAGCTTAGCTGGGGCGGCAGGGCACTATGGCTACACCTTC.

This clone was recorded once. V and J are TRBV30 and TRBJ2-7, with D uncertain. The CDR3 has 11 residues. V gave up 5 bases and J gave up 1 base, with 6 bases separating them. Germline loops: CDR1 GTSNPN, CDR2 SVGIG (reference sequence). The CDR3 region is CAWGPSYEQYF. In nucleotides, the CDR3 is TGTGCCTGGGGGCCATCCTACGAGCAGTACTTC.

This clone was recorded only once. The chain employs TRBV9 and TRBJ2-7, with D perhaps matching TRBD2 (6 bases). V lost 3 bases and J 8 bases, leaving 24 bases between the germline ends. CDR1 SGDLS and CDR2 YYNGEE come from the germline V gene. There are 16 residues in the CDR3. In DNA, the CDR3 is TGTGCCAGCAGCGCCCGTAGGGGACTTGGCATTACGCAGCAGTACTTC. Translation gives CASSARRGLGITQQYF.

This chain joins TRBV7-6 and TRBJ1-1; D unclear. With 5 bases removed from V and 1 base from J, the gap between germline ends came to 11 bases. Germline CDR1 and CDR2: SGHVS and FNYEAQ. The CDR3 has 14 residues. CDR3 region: CASSPPLENTEAFF. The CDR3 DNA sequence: TGTGCCAGCAGCCCGCCTCTAGAGAACACTGAAGCTTTCTTT.

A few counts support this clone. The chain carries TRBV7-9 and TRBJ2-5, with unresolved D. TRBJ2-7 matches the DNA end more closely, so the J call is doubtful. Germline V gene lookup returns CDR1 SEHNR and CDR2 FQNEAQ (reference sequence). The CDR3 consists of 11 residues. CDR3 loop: CASQQLNEQYF. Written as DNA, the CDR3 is TGTGCCAGCCAACAGCTTAACGAGCAGTACTTC.

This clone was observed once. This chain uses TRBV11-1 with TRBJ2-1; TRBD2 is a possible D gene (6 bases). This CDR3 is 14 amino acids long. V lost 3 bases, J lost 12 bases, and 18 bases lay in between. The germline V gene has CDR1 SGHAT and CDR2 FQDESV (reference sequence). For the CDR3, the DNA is TGTGCCAGCAGCTTGGAGGGCGGTGTATCGGGGCAGTTCTTC. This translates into CASSLEGGVSGQFF.

The CDR3 nucleotides are TGTGCCAGTAGTATCCGGGACAGGGATGGTCAGCCCCAGCATTTT. Translated: CASSIRDRDGQPQHF. This chain connects TRBV19 to TRBJ1-5; TRBD1 matches at 9 bases. The CDR3 length is 15 residues. V shed 3 bases, J shed 6 bases, and the junction held 6 bases outside the gene matches. In germline, CDR1 is LNHDA, CDR2 SQIVND (reference sequence).